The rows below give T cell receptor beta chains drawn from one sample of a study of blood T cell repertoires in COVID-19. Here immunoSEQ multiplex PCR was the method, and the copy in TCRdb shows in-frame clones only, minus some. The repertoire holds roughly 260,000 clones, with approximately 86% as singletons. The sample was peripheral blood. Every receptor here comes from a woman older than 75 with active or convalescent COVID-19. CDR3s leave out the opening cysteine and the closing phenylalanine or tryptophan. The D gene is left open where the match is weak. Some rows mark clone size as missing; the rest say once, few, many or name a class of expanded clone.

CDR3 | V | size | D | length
ASRARGRGRDTQY | TRBV28 | . | . | 13
ASITREKTGELF | TRBV19 | . | . | 12
ASSFPGMNTEAF | TRBV5-1 | . | . | 12
ASSIGGGHTYNEQF | TRBV19 | . | . | 14
PGSAPPRAGNEKLF | TRBV22-1 | once | . | 14
ASRLLSGGHNEQF | TRBV6-5 | . | TRBD2 | 13
ASSSQFNQPQH | TRBV6-5 | . | . | 11
ASSIRATGGYEQY | TRBV19 | . | TRBD1 | 13
ASSWDRVNYGYT | TRBV3-1/TRBV3-2 | . | TRBD1 | 12
ASSKGTDYNEKLF | TRBV5-1 | . | TRBD1 | 13
ASRGTGSNEKLF | TRBV6-6 | . | . | 12
SVRLKGGDSNQPQH | TRBV29-1 | few | . | 14
ASSGSSGATMNTEAF | TRBV2 | . | . | 15
AISASGSTYGYNEQF | TRBV10-3 | few | . | 15
ASSPQPVRGLDYEQY | TRBV18 | . | TRBD1 | 15
AISTGVDQPQH | TRBV10-3 | . | TRBD1 | 11
ASRPGQFYEQY | TRBV12-3/TRBV12-4 | . | . | 11
ASSGDPPGDTEAF | TRBV2 | . | . | 13
AWIRTGLTGELF | TRBV30 | . | TRBD1 | 12
ASGSAGNTDTQY | TRBV5-1 | . | . | 12
ASSSVSTSGSFYEQF | TRBV28 | . | TRBD2 | 15
ASSESRSGTFYGYT | TRBV6-1 | . | . | 14
ASRARDSNYEQY | TRBV2 | . | TRBD1 | 12
ASSFVRGDYGYT | TRBV28 | . | . | 12
ASTFDRVKNQPQH | TRBV19 | . | TRBD1 | 13
ASSFIEQPNTGELF | TRBV5-1 | . | . | 14
ASSATLAGGHNEQF | TRBV18 | . | TRBD2 | 14
ASSTGGNNQPQH | TRBV19 | . | TRBD1 | 12
ASSQGGTGEI | TRBV3-1/TRBV3-2 | . | TRBD1 | 10
ASSLDGATRVYGYT | TRBV5-1 | . | . | 14
AIRNRDRVIDTQY | TRBV10-3 | . | TRBD1 | 13
ASSYDREDGYT | TRBV9 | many | TRBD1 | 11
ASSRQGGNQPQH | TRBV7-2 | . | TRBD1 | 12
ASKGPGQGDEQY | TRBV28 | . | TRBD1 | 12
ASRDRGRNMDYGYT | TRBV14 | . | TRBD1 | 14
SVKGDFIDFGNEQF | TRBV29-1 | . | . | 14
ASSQVGGGTDTQY | TRBV4-1 | . | TRBD2 | 13
ASSVGGGYGYT | TRBV2 | . | . | 11
ASSAGTGVFNEQF | TRBV19 | . | TRBD1 | 13
ASSKGTGVRISNQPQH | TRBV19 | . | TRBD1 | 16
SVEDGPSGQY | TRBV29-1 | . | TRBD2 | 10
ASSPPAPRSLH | TRBV19 | . | . | 11
ASSVGGGGTNEKLF | TRBV9 | . | . | 14
ASSMSRGSDFKADTQY | TRBV19 | few | . | 16
ATSDPETGYEQY | TRBV24-1 | once | . | 12
ASSLAPQGSYEQY | TRBV5-1 | . | . | 13
ASSRTSGRKYNEQF | TRBV5-4 | . | TRBD2 | 14
ASSESGAGGNTIY | TRBV2 | . | . | 13